The rows below give T cell receptor beta chains drawn from one sample of a study of PD-1 blockade in classical Hodgkin lymphoma. Libraries were prepared by immunoSEQ multiplex PCR; TCRdb keeps only in-frame clonotypes and omits some of them. The sample holds approximately 25,000 clones; around three quarters are singletons and the top ten take 2.4%. Sample: CD4+ T cells from blood, taken at baseline. These receptors all stem from a human donor with classical Hodgkin lymphoma. CDR3s include the opening cysteine and the closing phenylalanine or tryptophan. D genes are given only for firm matches. Not all rows give a size; the values are once, few, many and, for expanded clones, a class.

J gene: TRBJ2-7
clone size: few
D gene: NA
V gene: TRBV7-6
CDR3 DNA: TGTGCCAGCAGCTTGGACCACTACGAGCAGTACTTC
CDR3 protein: CASSLDHYEQYF

J gene: TRBJ2-2
clone size: NA
D gene: NA
V gene: TRBV19
CDR3 DNA: TGTGCCAGTAGTATTAGGACCGGGGAGCTGTTTTTT
CDR3 protein: CASSIRTGELFF

J gene: TRBJ1-2
clone size: NA
D gene: NA
V gene: TRBV9
CDR3 DNA: TGTGCCAGCAGCGTCGGACAGCAAGCTAACTATGGCTACACCTTC
CDR3 protein: CASSVGQQANYGYTF

J gene: TRBJ1-3
clone size: NA
D gene: NA
V gene: TRBV19
CDR3 DNA: TGTGCCAGTAGTATACGGTTCAGGTCTGGAAACACCATATATTTT
CDR3 protein: CASSIRFRSGNTIYF

J gene: TRBJ2-2
clone size: NA
D gene: TRBD2
V gene: TRBV28
CDR3 DNA: TGTGCCAGCAGTTTGATAGCGGGGGCACACACCGGGGAGCTGTTTTTT
CDR3 protein: CASSLIAGAHTGELFF

J gene: TRBJ2-4
clone size: NA
D gene: NA
V gene: TRBV7-2
CDR3 DNA: TGTGCCAGCAGCTTAGTTTACAGGGAAAACATTCAGTACTTC
CDR3 protein: CASSLVYRENIQYF

J gene: TRBJ2-2
clone size: NA
D gene: NA
V gene: TRBV29-1
CDR3 DNA: TGCAGCGTTGGAGGCAGGGGAGTTGCCGGGGAGCTGTTTTTT
CDR3 protein: CSVGGRGVAGELFF

J gene: TRBJ2-5
clone size: NA
D gene: NA
V gene: TRBV5-6
CDR3 DNA: TGTGCCAGCAGCTTACAGGGCGGGGAGACCCAGTACTTC
CDR3 protein: CASSLQGGETQYF

J gene: TRBJ2-7
clone size: NA
D gene: TRBD2
V gene: TRBV4-2
CDR3 DNA: TGTGCCAGCAGCCAAGACCTCGGGGGGGCCTACGAGCAGTACTTC
CDR3 protein: CASSQDLGGAYEQYF

J gene: TRBJ2-7
clone size: NA
D gene: NA
V gene: TRBV28
CDR3 DNA: TGTGCCAGCAGTAGTGGGAGTTACGAGCAGTACTTC
CDR3 protein: CASSSGSYEQYF

J gene: TRBJ1-1
clone size: NA
D gene: NA
V gene: TRBV19
CDR3 DNA: TGTGCCAGTAAGTCGGACACCCTCGTGAGCACTGAAGCTTTCTTT
CDR3 protein: CASKSDTLVSTEAFF

J gene: TRBJ2-6
clone size: NA
D gene: TRBD1
V gene: TRBV19
CDR3 DNA: TGTGCCAGTAGCCCCTGGTTGGGCAGGGGGCTATTTGGGGCCAACGTCCTGACTTTC
CDR3 protein: CASSPWLGRGLFGANVLTF

J gene: TRBJ1-2
clone size: NA
D gene: NA
V gene: TRBV10-3
CDR3 DNA: TGTGCCATCAGCCCGGATCCTAACTATGGCTACACCTTC
CDR3 protein: CAISPDPNYGYTF

J gene: TRBJ2-1
clone size: NA
D gene: TRBD1
V gene: TRBV11-1
CDR3 DNA: TGTGCCAGCAGCCAGGGGGTTGGAGTCTACAATGAGCAGTTCTTC
CDR3 protein: CASSQGVGVYNEQFF